The T cell receptor (beta chain) described here comes from a study of blood T cell repertoires in COVID-19. At the level of the study: There were acute and convalescent COVID-19 samples, and they came from the United States, Italy and Spain. Sample material is recorded as cDNA or gDNA derived from T cells, B-cell-depleted T cells, or PBMCs.

The CDR3 consists of 15 residues. V lost 1 base and J 3 bases, leaving 11 bases between the germline ends. The V gene's germline CDR1 is SGHNT and CDR2 YYREEE (reference sequence). Original processing notes: Reference gene primer amplification gave estimated nucleated cell counts. The protocol was immunoSEQ multiplex PCR, while the TCRdb copy is restricted to in-frame clones and leaves out a portion. V, J and clone size reflect that table, while D and trimming were determined from the DNA. In the table there are about 58,000 clones, roughly four fifths of which are singletons. It was during active infection that Seattle patients were enrolled and then longitudinally followed.

The source material was peripheral blood. The sequence was collected from a man older than 75 with COVID-19, enrolled during active disease. The genes are TRBV5-4 and TRBJ1-3; tentative D call: TRBD1 (5 bases). The CDR3 loop is CASSLSQGGGNTIYF. The CDR3 nucleotides read TGTGCCAGCAGCTTGAGTCAGGGTGGTGGAAACACCATATATTTT.